This T cell receptor (beta chain) derives from a study of T cell responses to AZD1222 COVID-19 vaccine (dated by TCRdb to the early 2020s). A note on the overall study: A total of 230 to 250 trial participants underwent TCR sequencing, of whom 207 received two doses of AZD1222 and approximately 25 received two doses of the MenACWY control vaccine. Trial participants were enrolled by age into 18-55, 56-69 and 70-plus year subgroups, with roughly 160, 29 and 62 TCR-sequenced participants respectively.

In the case of this clone: It has no known antigen specificity. No quality values exist for individual bases; no much larger clone is one base distant. Other nucleotide sequences in the sample specify the same CDR3.

Overall results and qualifications from the work: Conclusions about previously exposed vaccinees are limited because only six or seven AZD1222 recipients were SARS-CoV-2 seropositive at baseline. The 56-69-year group was small, and its depth increase did not reach significance, likely because of low power. After two AZD1222 doses, spike-specific TCR breadth and depth were significantly higher than at day 0 and than in MenACWY recipients. CD4 TCRs associated with the vaccine covered the entire spike protein, and the dominant responses were in regions 160-218 and 743-854. Reportedly, close to half of the unique spike-specific TCRs recognized epitopes lying outside the regions that are mutated in the B.1.351 and B.1.1.7 variants. Participants were mostly white British and included more females than males, and it was suggested by the authors that clonal diversity may have been underestimated. Because no samples from the day 14 peak response were available, repertoires could be characterized only after the peak T cell response.

The CDR3 regions of human TCRbeta chains were subjected to immunosequencing. The source study handled its data this way. Repertoire TCRs were checked for matches against a reference library of SARS-CoV-2-specific TCRs that had been generated using the MIRA antigen-specificity platform. Breadth was defined as the fraction of unique TCRs that were SARS-CoV-2-associated, and depth was defined as the fraction of total T cells that were SARS-CoV-2-associated. Using the MIRA data, each spike-specific TCR was mapped to the spike region that the TCR reacts to and placed in a CD4 or CD8 class. Log10-transformed breadth and depth values were compared by one-way ANOVA with Sidak's multiple comparisons tests. As stored in TCRdb, this immuneACCESS dataset retains in-frame rearrangements with V and J assigned. A fraction of the clones does not appear; measured against another copy, unresolved V genes explain less than half of the discrepancy, and the remainder lacks a known reason. Clone size and the V and J calls come from that table; the DNA yielded D and trimming. The sample contains approximately 180,000 clones, 88% of them found a single time. 26% of the sample rests with the top ten.

Sample time point, as interpreted from the label and publication: about 28 days (+/-7) after the second vaccine dose. AZD1222 recipients with second doses at about 4 weeks or about 12 weeks were pooled, because spike-specific TCR depth and breadth did not differ between schedules. Samples from vaccinated people were obtained from the UK trials COV001 and COV002, which included a single-blind randomized controlled phase 2/3 trial of AZD1222 (ChAdOx1 nCoV-19) in healthy adults. For TCRbeta chain sequencing, PBMC samples were collected from trial participants at day 0 and at day 28 after the second dose. Trimming takes 2 bases from V and 12 bases from J, and the germline ends sit 8 bases apart. Reading from cysteine to phenylalanine, the CDR3 counts 11 amino acids. The kept DNA is CDR3 alone, 33 bases in frame from the first base. The germline V gene (reference sequence) provides CDR1 SEHNR and CDR2 FQNEAQ.

This sequence uses TRBV7-9 and TRBJ2-1; no D gene is confidently identified. This sequence originates from an adult who received the AZD1222 COVID-19 vaccine. The material was peripheral blood, obtained 28 days after the second AZD1222 dose. The sequenced DNA: TGTGCCAGCAGCTTATCGGGCGGGCAGTTCTTC. The resulting protein is CASSLSGGQFF. The full variable domain, with segments outside the CDR3 supplied by the reference TRBV7-9 and TRBJ2-1 proteins, appears as DTGVSQNPRHKITKRGQNVTFRCDPISEHNRLYWYRQTLGQGPEFLTYFQNEAQLEKSRLLSDRFSAERPKGSFSTLEIQRTEQGDSAMYLCASSLSGGQFFGPGTRLTVL.